The 24 T cell receptor beta chains below all came from one sample that was sequenced in a study of cytomegalovirus exposure and HLA in healthy donors (dated by TCRdb to the late 2010s). The library was made by the immunoSEQ multiplex PCR assay. For the multiplex PCR, a mixture combining 60 forward primers for TCR Vbeta segments and 13 reverse primers for TCR Jbeta segments was used. The clones in this table, taken by TCRdb from immuneACCESS, are in-frame only. Not every clone is retained; where verified, under half of the shortfall comes from an unresolved V gene, and the cause of the rest is unknown. The sample data list approximately 27,000 clones, and approximately 70% of these were observed just once. The ten largest clones take up roughly 4% of the sample. Material: PBMCs. These receptor sequences come from a woman aged 45-59 years in good health and CMV-seronegative.

The chain is built from TRBV5-1 and TRBJ1-2; the D is unclear. The length of the CDR3 is 13 residues. The V end was cut by 3 bases, the J end by 8 bases, with 14 bases between. CDR1 is SGHRS and CDR2 is YFSETQ in the germline V gene. This chain's CDR3 is CASSSGSALGYTF. The CDR3 DNA is TGCGCCAGCAGCTCCGGGTCTGCTTTGGGCTACACCTTC. Complete variable domain (other parts from reference TRBV5-1 and TRBJ1-2): KAGVTQTPRYLIKTRGQQVTLSCSPISGHRSVSWYQQTPGQGLQFLFEYFSETQRNKGNFPGRFSGRQFSNSRSEMNVSTLELGDSALYLCASSSGSALGYTFGSGTRLTVV.

The genes are TRBV29-1 and TRBJ2-1; unclear D gene. In germline, CDR1 is SQVTM, CDR2 ANQGSEA. Trimming took 5 bases from V and 6 from J, leaving 11 bases between them. The CDR3 spans 12 residues. CDR3 sequence: CSVTRDPNEQFF. The CDR3 bases are TGCAGCGTTACGAGAGATCCCAATGAGCAGTTCTTC.

The chain recombines TRBV9 with TRBJ1-4, with D possibly TRBD1 on 5 matching bases. The length of the CDR3 is 15 residues. Trimming took off 0 bases at V and 8 bases at J, with 14 bases between the two ends. Germline-derived CDR1 and CDR2 are SGDLS and YYNGEE. The CDR3 nucleotides are TGTGCCAGCAGCGTAGAAGGGGCGAAAGTGGAAAAACTGTTTTTT. As protein: CASSVEGAKVEKLFF.

This clone was recorded only once. The V gene is TRBV5-4, the J gene TRBJ2-1; the match to TRBD2 covers 8 bases. The CDR3 is 12 amino acids. V shed 4 bases, J shed 9 bases, and the junction held 3 bases outside the gene matches. CDR1 and CDR2 from the germline V gene are SGHNT and YYREEE (reference sequence). For the CDR3, the DNA is TGTGCCAGCAGCGCGACTAGCGTTGAGCAGTTCTTC. It encodes CASSATSVEQFF. Filled out from reference TRBV5-4 and TRBJ2-1, the complete variable domain reads ETGVTQSPTHLIKTRGQQVTLRCSSQSGHNTVSWYQQALGQGPQFIFQYYREEENGRGNFPPRFSGLQFPNYSSELNVNALELDDSALYLCASSATSVEQFFGPGTRLTVL.

The V and J genes are TRBV29-1 and TRBJ2-7; D is perhaps TRBD1 (6 bases). V shed 6 bases and J shed 2 bases, with 20 bases lying between them. This CDR3 is built from 15 residues. Germline V gene sequence: CDR1 SQVTM, CDR2 ANQGSEA. This CDR3 reads CSVQTLSDSAYEQYF. CDR3 in DNA: TGCAGCGTCCAAACCCTCTCGGACAGTGCCTACGAGCAGTACTTC.

The rearrangement joins TRBV6-1 to TRBJ2-7, with 8 nucleotides matching TRBD1. Per germline, CDR1 MNHNS and CDR2 SASEGT. This CDR3 comprises 14 residues. The trim removed 2 bases at V and 1 base at J, leaving 1 base unmatched. CDR3 DNA sequence: TGTGCCAGCAGTGAACGGACAGGGTCCTACGAGCAGTACTTC. This codes for CASSERTGSYEQYF.

The chain links TRBV5-1 to TRBJ2-3, with 8 nucleotides matching TRBD2. In germline, CDR1 is SGHRS, CDR2 YFSETQ. The V gene end was trimmed by 0 bases and the J gene end by 0 bases; junction bases not matched to a gene: 3. The length of the CDR3 is 16 residues. The CDR3 sequence is CASSLEPSGSTDTQYF. The CDR3 region has the DNA TGCGCCAGCAGCTTGGAGCCTAGCGGGAGCACAGATACGCAGTATTTT.

The rearrangement uses TRBV2 and TRBJ1-4; no definite D call. CDR1 SNHLY and CDR2 FYNNEI come from the germline V gene. The CDR3 spans 11 residues. With 3 bases removed from V and 7 bases from J, the gap between germline ends came to 3 bases. DNA for the CDR3: TGTGCCAGCAGTGAGGCTGAAAAACTGTTTTTT. As protein: CASSEAEKLFF.

V usage is TRBV2 and J usage is TRBJ1-5, with 7 positions matching TRBD1. Germline-derived CDR1 and CDR2 are SNHLY and FYNNEI. This CDR3 comprises 15 residues. V lost 4 bases to trimming and J lost 0 bases; unmatched junction nucleotides: 3. DNA of the CDR3: TGTGCCAGCAGTGCGGACAGGTTTAGCAATCAGCCCCAGCATTTT. It codes for CASSADRFSNQPQHF.

The chain is built from TRBV29-1 and TRBJ2-1, with 9 bases identical to TRBD1. Germline V lookup: CDR1 SQVTM, CDR2 ANQGSEA. The CDR3 is 14 residues long. V was pared by 4 bases and J by 3 bases, with 4 bases of the junction left unmatched. CDR3 in DNA: TGCAGCGTTGCAAGGACAGGGGTCTACAATGAGCAGTTCTTC. It encodes CSVARTGVYNEQFF.

In nucleotides, the CDR3 is TGTGCCAGCGCTCGGACAGGTAATCAGCCCCAGCATTTT. Its protein is CASARTGNQPQHF. The chain employs TRBV6-5 and TRBJ1-5, with 7 bases matching TRBD1. With V trimmed by 8 bases and J by 4 bases, 5 bases remained unmatched. The CDR3 is 13 amino acids. Per germline, CDR1 MNHEY and CDR2 SVGAGI.

J is TRBJ1-1 and V is TRBV9; D is uncertain. CDR3 length equals 15 residues. The V and J ends lost 0 bases and 2 bases respectively, with 11 bases between them. CDR1 is SGDLS and CDR2 is YYNGEE in the germline V gene. The CDR3 here is CASSVGEITNTEAFF. In DNA, the CDR3 is TGTGCCAGCAGCGTAGGCGAGATTACCAACACTGAAGCTTTCTTT.

This clone has just one count. One junction end disagrees with the germline gene, perhaps due to a read error. In nucleotides, the CDR3 is TGCAGCGTTGAAGCCAGGACAGGGGGCCACCTCTTC. This translates into CSVEARTGGHLF. The V call is TRBV29-1, the J call TRBJ2-1, with 11 bases fitting TRBD1. Germline V lookup: CDR1 SQVTM, CDR2 ANQGSEA. There are 12 residues in the CDR3.

This clone has only a few counts. The CDR3 here is CASRRTGDGNQPQHF. The CDR3 DNA is TGTGCCAGCAGACGGACAGGGGATGGCAATCAGCCCCAGCATTTT. The chain joins TRBV5-5 to TRBJ1-5; 9 bases match TRBD1. The V and J ends lost 5 bases and 2 bases, in that order; junction bases with no gene match: 5. The CDR3 totals 15 residues. The germline gives CDR1 SGHKS, CDR2 YYEKEE (reference sequence).

The gene calls are TRBV18 and TRBJ1-2, with a possible D match to TRBD1 (5 bases). CDR1 is KGHSH and CDR2 is LQKENI in the germline V gene. The ends were cut back, 3 bases at V and 2 bases at J, with 10 bases in the middle. The CDR3 sequence is 14 residues long. Here the CDR3 DNA reads TGTGCCAGCTCACCTCAGGGTGAAAACTATGGCTACACCTTC. This gives the protein CASSPQGENYGYTF. Using reference TRBV18 and TRBJ1-2 for the parts outside the CDR3, the full variable domain is NAGVMQNPRHLVRRRGQEARLRCSPMKGHSHVYWYRQLPEEGLKFMVYLQKENIIDESGMPKERFSAEFPKEGPSILRIQQVVRGDSAAYFCASSPQGENYGYTFGSGTRLTVV.

The rearrangement links TRBV7-2 to TRBJ2-7; tentatively, D is TRBD1 (6 bases). Between the trimmed V and J ends, which lost 6 bases and 7 bases, there was a span of 10 bases. The CDR3 loop spans 11 amino acids. Germline CDR1 is SGHTA and CDR2 is FQGNSA. The CDR3 sequence: CASSQTGEQYF. The CDR3 coding sequence is TGTGCCAGCAGTCAAACAGGGGAGCAGTACTTC.

The rearrangement links TRBV29-1 to TRBJ2-5; no firm D call. The V end was cut by 7 bases, the J end by 7 bases, with 10 bases between. The germline V gene encodes CDR1 SQVTM and CDR2 ANQGSEA. CDR3 length equals 10 residues. The CDR3 here is CSAASVTQYF. CDR3 DNA sequence: TGCAGCGCCGCCTCAGTGACCCAGTACTTC.

The chain carries TRBV7-2 and TRBJ2-1; perhaps TRBD2 as D (6 bases). V was trimmed by 1 base and J by 3 bases, leaving 10 bases between them. Germline V gene lookup returns CDR1 SGHTA and CDR2 FQGNSA. The CDR3 sequence is 15 residues long. The CDR3 protein is CASSLGIADYNEQFF. As DNA, the CDR3 is TGTGCCAGCAGCTTAGGAATAGCGGACTACAATGAGCAGTTCTTC. The complete variable domain, with remaining parts taken from reference TRBV7-2 and TRBJ2-1, reads GAGVSQSPSNKVTEKGKDVELRCDPISGHTALYWYRQSLGQGLEFLIYFQGNSAPDKSGLPSDRFSAERTGGSVSTLTIQRTQQEDSAVYLCASSLGIADYNEQFFGPGTRLTVL.

The gene calls are TRBV6-1 and TRBJ2-7, with 7 bases fitting TRBD1. The CDR3 runs to 16 residues. J lost 4 bases, V lost 3 bases, and 12 bases had no gene match. Germline lookup yields CDR1 MNHNS and CDR2 SASEGT. In DNA, the CDR3 is TGTGCCAGCAGTGATCGTAAAAGGGGCAGGGGGTACGAGCAGTACTTC. It encodes CASSDRKRGRGYEQYF.

This chain joins TRBV5-4 and TRBJ1-4; 7 nucleotides agree with TRBD1. With V trimmed by 4 bases and J by 8 bases, 5 bases remained unmatched. The CDR3 length is 13 residues. CDR1 is SGHNT, CDR2 YYREEE, per germline (reference sequence). The CDR3: CASSVTGEEKLFF. The CDR3, as DNA: TGTGCCAGCAGCGTAACAGGGGAGGAAAAACTGTTTTTT.

The V call is TRBV6-1, the J call TRBJ1-1, with 7 bases matching TRBD1. Germline V gives CDR1 MNHNS, CDR2 SASEGT. Trimming took 10 bases from V and 4 from J; bases not matched to a gene: 12. The CDR3 loop spans 14 amino acids. The chain's CDR3 is CATSTTGRGTEAFF. As DNA, the CDR3 is TGTGCCACGTCAACGACAGGGAGAGGCACTGAAGCTTTCTTT.

This chain connects TRBV29-1 to TRBJ1-5; 8 bases are a match to TRBD1. After removal of 3 bases from V and 5 bases from J, the junction contained 0 bases not matched to a gene. This CDR3 spans 12 amino acids. CDR1 is SQVTM and CDR2 is ANQGSEA in the germline V gene. The chain's CDR3 is CSVETGDQPQHF. CDR3 coding DNA: TGCAGCGTTGAGACAGGGGATCAGCCCCAGCATTTT.

The V call is TRBV12-5, the J call TRBJ1-5, with 10 bases aligning to TRBD1. The CDR3 loop spans 16 amino acids. V gave up 5 bases and J gave up 3 bases; unmatched junction bases: 7. The germline CDR1 and CDR2 sequences are LGHNT and FRNRAP. The CDR3 sequence: CASGPGTGASNQPQHF. CDR3 sequence (DNA): TGTGCTAGTGGTCCCGGGACAGGGGCTTCCAATCAGCCCCAGCATTTT.

The V call is TRBV6-6, the J call TRBJ2-7; D is possibly TRBD2 (5 bases). Germline V gives CDR1 MNHNY, CDR2 SVGAGI (reference sequence). The germline V and J ends were trimmed by 2 bases and 5 bases, with 7 bases remaining between them. The CDR3 consists of 12 residues. CDR3 DNA sequence: TGTGCCAGCAGTTACGTCGGGGACGAGCAGTACTTC. Amino acids: CASSYVGDEQYF.